The rows below give T cell receptor beta chains drawn from one sample of a study of quantifying T cell responses using KT2 cells. MiXCR was run by TCRdb on the UMI-ligation and nested PCR reads, yielding one entry per CDR3 protein. The sample lists 39,000 or so distinct CDR3 sequences, 15% to 20% occurring once. Sequencing was performed on PBMCs spiked with cells of the T cell clone KT2. The receptor set was obtained from a human donor. CDR3s include the opening cysteine and the closing phenylalanine or tryptophan. Each record gives: V gene, clone size, D gene, J gene, CDR3 protein, CDR3 DNA. A D gene is named only where the DNA matches it firmly. Clone size appears in some rows only: once, few, many, or a class for an expanded clone.

V gene: TRBV7-2; clone size: many; D gene: NA; J gene: TRBJ1-1; CDR3 protein: CASSPYLNTEAFF; CDR3 DNA: TGTGCCAGCAGCCCCTACCTTAACACTGAAGCTTTCTTT
V gene: TRBV7-2; clone size: NA; D gene: NA; J gene: TRBJ2-2; CDR3 protein: CASSPMHTGELFF; CDR3 DNA: TGTGCCAGCAGCCCGATGCATACCGGGGAGCTGTTTTTT
V gene: TRBV14; clone size: NA; D gene: NA; J gene: TRBJ2-7; CDR3 protein: CASSRKGGYEQYF; CDR3 DNA: TGTGCCAGCAGCCGGAAAGGGGGATACGAGCAGTACTTC
V gene: TRBV10-3; clone size: NA; D gene: NA; J gene: TRBJ2-7; CDR3 protein: CAISESGSAYEQYF; CDR3 DNA: TGTGCCATCAGTGAGTCAGGGAGCGCATACGAGCAGTACTTC
V gene: TRBV7-9; clone size: NA; D gene: NA; J gene: TRBJ2-5; CDR3 protein: CASSPHTETQYF; CDR3 DNA: TGTGCCAGCAGCCCACACACGGAGACCCAGTACTTC
V gene: TRBV3-1; clone size: few; D gene: NA; J gene: TRBJ2-1; CDR3 protein: CASSQDGTSLEQFF; CDR3 DNA: TGTGCCAGCAGCCAAGATGGTACCTCTCTTGAGCAGTTCTTC
V gene: TRBV15; clone size: NA; D gene: TRBD1; J gene: TRBJ1-1; CDR3 protein: CATSRPNRGRTEAFF; CDR3 DNA: TGTGCCACCAGCAGGCCCAACAGGGGGAGGACTGAAGCTTTCTTT
V gene: TRBV7-3; clone size: many; D gene: NA; J gene: TRBJ1-6; CDR3 protein: CASSHPRGLLHF; CDR3 DNA: TGTGCCAGCAGCCACCCACGGGGGCTCCTCCACTTT
V gene: TRBV27; clone size: NA; D gene: TRBD1; J gene: TRBJ2-7; CDR3 protein: CASSSPTRDSSYEQYF; CDR3 DNA: TGTGCCAGCAGCTCACCTACCAGGGACAGCTCCTACGAGCAGTACTTC
V gene: TRBV5-1; clone size: few; D gene: NA; J gene: TRBJ2-7; CDR3 protein: CASASRGASYEQYF; CDR3 DNA: TGCGCCAGCGCGTCACGCGGGGCGTCCTACGAGCAGTACTTC
V gene: TRBV20-1; clone size: many; D gene: NA; J gene: TRBJ2-7; CDR3 protein: CSARSPREPYEQYF; CDR3 DNA: TGCAGTGCTAGATCCCCCAGGGAACCCTACGAGCAGTACTTC
V gene: TRBV2; clone size: NA; D gene: TRBD2; J gene: TRBJ2-1; CDR3 protein: CASFRLAGVHEQFF; CDR3 DNA: TGTGCCAGCTTTCGACTAGCGGGAGTACATGAGCAGTTCTTC
V gene: TRBV6-1; clone size: once; D gene: NA; J gene: TRBJ2-3; CDR3 protein: CASSNRTDYTDTQYF; CDR3 DNA: TGTGCCAGCAGTAACAGGACAGATTACACAGATACGCAGTATTTT
V gene: TRBV5-1; clone size: NA; D gene: TRBD1; J gene: TRBJ2-7; CDR3 protein: CASSSTGGPYEQYF; CDR3 DNA: TGCGCCAGCAGCTCAACAGGGGGACCCTACGAGCAGTACTTC
V gene: TRBV28; clone size: once; D gene: NA; J gene: TRBJ2-1; CDR3 protein: CASSPNGGLAYNEQFF; CDR3 DNA: TGTGCCAGCAGTCCCAACGGGGGCCTAGCCTACAATGAGCAGTTCTTC